Following are 8 T cell receptor beta chains from one sample sequenced in a study of blood T cell repertoires in COVID-19. Generated by immunoSEQ multiplex PCR, the TCRdb table keeps only in-frame clones and is missing some. This table has about 110,000 clones, approximately 67% appearing once. Sequenced: peripheral blood. The receptors derive from a woman in her sixties with acute or convalescent COVID-19.

The rearrangement uses TRBV5-1 and TRBJ2-1, with TRBD2 matching over 7 bases. The junction had 3 bases not matched to a gene; V was cut back by 6 bases and J by 3 bases. Germline CDR1 reads SGHRS; CDR2 reads YFSETQ. This CDR3 spans 13 amino acids. The CDR3 DNA follows: TGCGCCAGCACTACTAGCGACTACAATGAGCAGTTCTTC. Translating it yields CASTTSDYNEQFF. The complete variable domain, with remaining parts taken from reference TRBV5-1 and TRBJ2-1, reads KAGVTQTPRYLIKTRGQQVTLSCSPISGHRSVSWYQQTPGQGLQFLFEYFSETQRNKGNFPGRFSGRQFSNSRSEMNVSTLELGDSALYLCASTTSDYNEQFFGPGTRLTVL.

This clone was seen just once. The chain combines TRBV7-9 with TRBJ2-3, with D unclear. This CDR3 is built from 12 residues. Germline CDR1 and CDR2: SEHNR and FQNEAQ (reference sequence). The V and J ends lost 4 bases and 6 bases respectively, with 8 bases between them. The DNA for the CDR3 is TGTGCCAGCAGCTCGACTTCTGATACGCAGTATTTT. Translating gives CASSSTSDTQYF.

The chain is built from TRBV7-9 and TRBJ2-7; D uncertain. V lost 0 bases and J lost 7, with 10 bases in between. The germline V gene encodes CDR1 SEHNR and CDR2 FQNEAQ (reference sequence). This CDR3 has 13 amino acids. The CDR3 DNA reads as TGTGCCAGCAGCTTAGCCCAGGCTTCGGAGCAGTACTTC. It yields the protein CASSLAQASEQYF.

The gene calls are TRBV3-1 (or the pseudogene TRBV3-2) and TRBJ1-1; D is perhaps TRBD1 (6 bases). Trimming took 1 base from V and 2 from J, leaving 8 bases between them. Germline values: CDR1 LGHDT, CDR2 YNNKEL (reference sequence). The CDR3 is 14 amino acids. CDR3 loop: CASSQAGDNTEAFF. Here the CDR3 DNA reads TGTGCCAGCAGCCAAGCAGGGGATAACACTGAAGCTTTCTTT.

The chain employs TRBV28 and TRBJ1-5; D is possibly TRBD1 (5 bases). Per the germline V gene, CDR1 is MDHEN and CDR2 is SYDVKM. Trimming shortened V by 3 bases and J by 9 bases, and 12 bases separated the two germline ends. This CDR3 region has 13 residues. CDR3 sequence: CASSLGGVLPQHF. Written as DNA, the CDR3 is TGTGCCAGCAGTTTGGGGGGGGTTTTGCCCCAGCATTTT.

The V gene is TRBV7-2, the J gene TRBJ2-7; a possible D gene is TRBD1 (5 bases). The CDR3 has 13 residues. Trimming pared 7 bases from V and 1 base from J, leaving 11 bases between. Germline CDR1 SGHTA, CDR2 FQGNSA. The CDR3 bases are TGTGCCAGCACTAAGGGGAATTCCTACGAGCAGTACTTC. It codes for CASTKGNSYEQYF.

The genes are TRBV5-5 and TRBJ1-2; perhaps TRBD1 as D (6 bases). Germline CDR1 reads SGHKS; CDR2 reads YYEKEE (reference sequence). This CDR3 region has 14 residues. V was clipped by 4 bases and J by 2 bases, with 12 bases between them. For the CDR3, the DNA is TGTGCCAGCAGCCCCTGGACAGTCAACTATGGCTACACCTTC. Translated, it gives CASSPWTVNYGYTF.

This clone turned up a few times. The rearrangement links TRBV9 to TRBJ2-7; perhaps TRBD2 as D (6 bases). Trimming shortened V by 4 bases and J by 1 base, and 12 bases separated the two germline ends. Germline V gene data show CDR1 as SGDLS and CDR2 as YYNGEE. This CDR3 contains 14 residues. The CDR3 loop is CASSPRGTSYEQYF. The CDR3 bases are TGTGCCAGCAGCCCCCGAGGGACTTCCTACGAGCAGTACTTC.